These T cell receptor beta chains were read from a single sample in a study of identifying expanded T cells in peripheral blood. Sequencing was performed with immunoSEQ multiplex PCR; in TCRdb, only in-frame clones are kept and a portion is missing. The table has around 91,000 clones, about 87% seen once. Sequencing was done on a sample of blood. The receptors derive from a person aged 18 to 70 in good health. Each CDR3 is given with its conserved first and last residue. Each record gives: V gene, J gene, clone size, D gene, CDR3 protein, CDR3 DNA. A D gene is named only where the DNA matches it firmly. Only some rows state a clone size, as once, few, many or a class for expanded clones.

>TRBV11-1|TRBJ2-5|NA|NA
CASSLSIWQEVQETQYF
TGTGCCAGCAGCTTAAGTATTTGGCAGGAGGTCCAAGAGACCCAGTACTTC
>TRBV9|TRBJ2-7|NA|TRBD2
CASSVGTSGTYEQYF
TGTGCCAGCAGCGTAGGGACTAGCGGGACCTACGAGCAGTACTTC
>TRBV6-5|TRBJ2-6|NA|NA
CASSPAGAANVLTF
TGTGCCAGCAGTCCGGCGGGGGCGGCCAACGTCCTGACTTTC
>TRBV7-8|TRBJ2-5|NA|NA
CASSSDPGPETQYF
TGTGCCAGCAGCTCGGACCCGGGGCCGGAGACCCAGTACTTC
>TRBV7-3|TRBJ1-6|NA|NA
CASSLDHGSPLHF
TGTGCCAGCAGCTTAGATCACGGATCACCCCTCCACTTT
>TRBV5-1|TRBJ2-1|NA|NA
CASSSEAPGDGKLNYNEQFF
TGCGCCAGCAGCTCGGAGGCTCCCGGGGACGGCAAGCTGAATTACAATGAGCAGTTCTTC
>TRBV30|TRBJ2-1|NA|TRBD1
CAWSAGQGVYNEQFF
TGTGCCTGGAGTGCAGGACAGGGGGTTTACAATGAGCAGTTCTTC
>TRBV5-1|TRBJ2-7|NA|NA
CASSLGLITYEQYF
TGCGCCAGCAGCCTGGGACTTATCACCTACGAGCAGTACTTC
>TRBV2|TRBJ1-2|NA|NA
CASARGNGYTF
TGTGCCAGCGCCCGGGGGAATGGCTACACCTTC
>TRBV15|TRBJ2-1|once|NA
CATSRALPSSYNEQFF
TGTGCCACCAGCAGAGCCCTCCCGAGCTCCTACAATGAGCAGTTCTTC
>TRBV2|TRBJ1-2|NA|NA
CASSTQLYGYTF
TGTGCCAGCAGTACACAGCTTTATGGCTACACCTTC
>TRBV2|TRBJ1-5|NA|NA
CASSEVRGAQPQHF
TGTGCCAGCAGTGAAGTCAGGGGAGCTCAGCCCCAGCATTTT
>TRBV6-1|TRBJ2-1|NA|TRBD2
CASCLTSGTYNEQFF
TGTGCCAGTTGCCTGACTAGCGGGACCTACAATGAGCAGTTCTTC
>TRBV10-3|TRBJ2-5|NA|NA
CAIGTGTSRTQYF
TGTGCCATTGGTACAGGGACCTCTAGGACCCAGTACTTC
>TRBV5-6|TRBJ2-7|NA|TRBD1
CASSLTGTAYEQYF
TGTGCCAGCAGTTTAACCGGGACAGCCTACGAGCAGTACTTC
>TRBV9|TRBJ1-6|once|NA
CASSVGQYNSPLHF
TGTGCCAGCAGCGTAGGCCAGTATAATTCACCCCTCCACTTT
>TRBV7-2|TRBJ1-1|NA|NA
CASSLLTGWGREAFF
TGTGCCAGCAGCTTATTGACAGGTTGGGGCAGGGAGGCTTTCTTT
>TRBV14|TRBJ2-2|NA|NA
CASRGAGNTGELFF
TGTGCCAGCAGGGGGGCAGGGAACACCGGGGAGCTGTTTTTT
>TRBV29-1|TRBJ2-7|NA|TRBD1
CSVRPSGQGVYEQYF
TGCAGCGTTCGCCCCTCGGGACAGGGGGTCTACGAGCAGTACTTC
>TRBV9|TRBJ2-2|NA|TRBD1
CASGDRDGELFF
TGTGCCAGCGGGGACAGGGACGGGGAGCTGTTTTTT
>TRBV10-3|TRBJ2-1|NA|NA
CAVQGGGRNEQFF
TGTGCCGTACAGGGAGGAGGTCGCAATGAGCAGTTCTTC
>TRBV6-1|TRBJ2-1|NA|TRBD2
CASRHLAGYNEQFF
TGTGCCAGCAGGCACCTAGCGGGGTACAATGAGCAGTTCTTC
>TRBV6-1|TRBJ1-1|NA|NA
CASSELGVNTEAFF
TGTGCCAGCAGTGAGCTAGGGGTGAACACTGAAGCTTTCTTT
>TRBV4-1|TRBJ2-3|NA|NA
CASVGARTDTQYF
TGCGCCTCGGTGGGGGCGCGCACAGATACGCAGTATTTT